The next 8 T cell receptor beta chains were all read from a single sample in a study of shared clonotypes between healthy human individuals. Naive CD8 cells comprised CD45RO-negative, CCR7-positively selected cells, excluding terminally differentiated effector memory CD45RA+ cells. The assay was immunoSEQ multiplex PCR, and TCRdb's table has in-frame clones only and misses some. The table has roughly 2.1 million clones, roughly 91% seen once. Sequencing was done on a sample of naive CD8+ T cells from PBMCs. These receptors were obtained from a young man in good health. Some clones in this sample may be carry-over from other donors' samples.

The chain couples TRBV7-9 to TRBJ1-1; 7 positions match TRBD1. CDR3 length: 18 amino acids. CDR1 is SEHNR, CDR2 FQNEAQ, per germline (reference sequence). The J segment lost 1 base and the V segment lost 2 bases, leaving 13 bases of the junction unmatched. CDR3 residues: CASSLYRDSDRPNTEAFF. In DNA, the CDR3 is TGTGCCAGCAGCTTATACCGGGACAGTGACCGCCCGAACACTGAAGCTTTCTTT. Combining the CDR3 with reference TRBV7-9 and TRBJ1-1 gives the whole variable domain DTGVSQNPRHKITKRGQNVTFRCDPISEHNRLYWYRQTLGQGPEFLTYFQNEAQLEKSRLLSDRFSAERPKGSFSTLEIQRTEQGDSAMYLCASSLYRDSDRPNTEAFFGQGTRLTVV.

As regards this clone: This sample includes further DNA sequences coding for the same CDR3. The chain employs TRBV28 and TRBJ2-5; D possibly uses TRBD1 or TRBD2 (5 bases each). This CDR3 is 14 amino acids long. Trimming took off 6 bases at V and 1 base at J, with 12 bases between the two ends. Germline CDR1 MDHEN, CDR2 SYDVKM. CDR3 sequence: CASRPPGAQETQYF. As DNA, the CDR3 is TGTGCCAGCAGGCCCCCCGGGGCCCAAGAGACCCAGTACTTC.

The rearrangement joins TRBV2 to TRBJ2-5, with TRBD2 matching over 11 bases. V was clipped by 3 bases and J by 4 bases; unmatched bases: 7. CDR3 length equals 16 residues. The germline V gene encodes CDR1 SNHLY and CDR2 FYNNEI. CDR3: CASSDLLLAGGETQYF. The DNA of the CDR3 is TGTGCCAGCAGTGACTTACTCCTAGCGGGGGGAGAGACCCAGTACTTC.

The chain employs TRBV28 and TRBJ2-1, with 9 bases matching TRBD2. The V gene end was trimmed by 3 bases and the J gene end by 6 bases; junction bases not matched to a gene: 3. Germline V gene data show CDR1 as MDHEN and CDR2 as SYDVKM. The CDR3 has 14 amino acids. CDR3 sequence: CASSFLAGSNEQFF. DNA for the CDR3: TGTGCCAGCAGTTTTCTAGCGGGGTCCAATGAGCAGTTCTTC.

The rearrangement links TRBV27 to TRBJ2-7; no clear D. Germline V gene data show CDR1 as MNHEY and CDR2 as SMNVEV (reference sequence). The V end was cut by 3 bases, the J end by 6 bases, with 9 bases between. This CDR3 contains 12 residues. CDR3: CASSFGQGEQYF. For the CDR3, the DNA is TGTGCCAGCAGTTTTGGGCAAGGCGAGCAGTACTTC.

This clone was recorded once. The rearrangement joins TRBV27 to TRBJ2-7, with D maybe TRBD2 (6 bases). V was shortened by 5 bases and J by 3 bases, with 17 bases between the two germline ends. Germline V gene sequence: CDR1 MNHEY, CDR2 SMNVEV (reference sequence). The CDR3 has 15 amino acids. This CDR3 reads CASSLIGEVGYEQYF. CDR3 bases: TGTGCCAGCAGTCTCATAGGGGAGGTGGGCTACGAGCAGTACTTC.

In its sample, this clone was seen once. The sample holds other DNA sequences that translate to the same CDR3. The V gene is TRBV9, the J gene TRBJ2-7; D possibly matches TRBD1 or TRBD2 (5 bases each). Germline CDR1 and CDR2: SGDLS and YYNGEE. V dropped 3 bases and J dropped 3 bases, with 10 bases sitting between them. The CDR3 is 13 residues long. In DNA, the CDR3 is TGTGCCAGCAGCGCAGGGACCGACTACGAGCAGTACTTC. Its protein product is CASSAGTDYEQYF.

J is TRBJ1-2 and V is TRBV19; D is ambiguous. V was pared by 5 bases and J by 4 bases, with 11 bases between. Germline CDR1 LNHDA, CDR2 SQIVND (reference sequence). The CDR3 contains 13 residues. The CDR3 loop reads CASSHRSVYGYTF. The CDR3 DNA reads TGTGCCAGTAGTCATCGGTCGGTCTATGGCTACACCTTC.